The source of this TCR beta chain is a study of neoadjuvant anti-PD-1 for oral cavity cancer. As for this clone: Its antigen is not identified.

Points from the study as a whole: Non-responders to neoadjuvant nivolumab had significantly more clonal PBMC T cells than responders.

Time point given: after neoadjuvant nivolumab, at surgical resection. This CDR3 has 14 amino acids. Trimming cost V 4 bases and J 5 bases, with 9 bases left between them. Looked up from germline, CDR1 is MNHNS and CDR2 is SASEGT. Sequencing used immunoSEQ multiplex PCR; TCRdb keeps in-frame clones, though not all of them. Among roughly 13,000 clones listed, under 75% were seen once. The rearrangement uses TRBV6-1 and TRBJ1-6; D gene unclear. The TCR originated in a person between 40 and 79 years old with oral cavity squamous cell carcinoma. This specimen was PBMCs, taken after nivolumab (anti-PD-1) treatment. Here the CDR3 DNA reads TGTGCCAGCAGTGGAAGGACCGATAATTCACCCCTCCACTTT. Translating it yields CASSGRTDNSPLHF.